In its sample, the clone carrying this T cell receptor (beta chain) was seen a few times. What it recognizes is unknown. Researchers amplified the TCR beta CDR3 regions from RNA transcripts. The TCR CDR3 first-round RT-PCR relied on the HTBI primer set. From the multiplex PCR reads, TCRdb called clonotypes with MiXCR, one entry per CDR3 protein. Of 380,000 or so distinct CDR3 sequences in the sample, approximately 12% are singletons; the top ten hold roughly 20%. Per germline, CDR1 MNHNS and CDR2 SASEGT. V lost 6 bases, J lost 0 bases, and 8 bases lay in between. The CDR3 consists of 14 residues. The data stem from a study of T cells in Graves' hyperthyroidism and ophthalmopathy. In the study overall: At the time of initial diagnosis and before any treatment, peripheral blood was collected.

Participants, patients aged 18 to 65, had newly diagnosed hyperthyroidism with a duration under 2 months. Clinicians diagnosed patients from clinical symptoms, serum thyroxine and TRAb, thyroid ultrasound and orbital computed tomography. Study-wide points: Most thyroid clonotypes expanded above 0.001 were also detected in blood.

This clonotype was obtained from a man aged 30 to 39 with Graves' hyperthyroidism that later progressed to Graves' ophthalmopathy. Material: blood. This rearrangement joins TRBV6-1 to TRBJ1-4, with D uncertain. CDR3 nucleotides: TGTGCCAGCAGACCGGTGGCAACTAATGAAAAACTGTTTTTT. It specifies CASRPVATNEKLFF.